This T cell receptor beta chain originates from a study of blood T cell repertoires in COVID-19. At the level of the study: Sites across the United States, Italy and Spain contributed samples from acute and convalescent COVID-19. Sources were T cells, B-cell-depleted T cells, or PBMCs; the material itself was cDNA or gDNA.

With V trimmed by 9 bases and J by 0 bases, 16 bases remained unmatched. This CDR3 is 19 amino acids long. Per germline, CDR1 LNHDA and CDR2 SQIVND (reference sequence). In the original workflow: Amplified reference gene primers provided the basis for estimating nucleated cell counts. Sequenced by immunoSEQ multiplex PCR; TCRdb stores in-frame clones only, minus some. Clone size and V and J calls were adopted from that table, with D and trimming inferred from the DNA. The data contain about 110,000 clones, approximately 82% of them seen just once; the ten biggest clones take up approximately 4.1%. The specimen sequenced was peripheral blood. This sequence was found in a woman between 65 and 79 years old with acute or convalescent COVID-19. The chain uses TRBV19 and TRBJ1-5; 11 bases agree with TRBD1. The CDR3 loop reads CARNRYNGQGAFSNQPQHF. CDR3 DNA sequence: TGTGCCAGGAACAGATACAACGGACAGGGGGCCTTTAGCAATCAGCCCCAGCATTTT.